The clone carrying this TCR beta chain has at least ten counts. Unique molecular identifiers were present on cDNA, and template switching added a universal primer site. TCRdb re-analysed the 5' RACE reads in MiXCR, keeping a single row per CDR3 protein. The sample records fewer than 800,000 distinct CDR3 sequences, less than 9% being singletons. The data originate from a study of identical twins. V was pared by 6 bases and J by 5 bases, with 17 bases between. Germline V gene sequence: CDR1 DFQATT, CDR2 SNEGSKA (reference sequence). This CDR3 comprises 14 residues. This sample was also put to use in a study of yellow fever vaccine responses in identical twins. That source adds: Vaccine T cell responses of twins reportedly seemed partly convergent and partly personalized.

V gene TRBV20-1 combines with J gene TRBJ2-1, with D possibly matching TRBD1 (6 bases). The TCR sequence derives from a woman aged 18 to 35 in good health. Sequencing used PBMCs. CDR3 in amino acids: CSASKGQLNNEQFF. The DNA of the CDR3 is TGCAGTGCCTCAAAAGGACAGCTAAACAATGAGCAGTTCTTC.